This entry lists 20 T cell receptor beta chains sequenced from one sample in a study of CXCR3-negative and CXCR3-positive naive CD8 T cells. Through 5' RACE with UMI labels, the TRB cDNA libraries were prepared. TCRdb processed the 5' RACE reads again and assigns one entry to each CDR3 protein, with no DNA. The data include roughly 89,000 distinct CDR3 sequences; the top ten clones carry roughly 0.99%. The sequencing sample was made of naive CXCR3- CD8+ T cells from blood. Sample subset: CD45RO-CCR7+CD27+CD95- naive CD8+ T cells lacking CXCR3 (TNR3-). The receptors stem from a human donor in good health. Some clones in this sample may be carry-over from other donors' samples.

The chain joins TRBV12-3 or TRBV12-4 to TRBJ1-6. The CDR3 consists of 14 residues. The CDR3 sequence is CASSPGGWGSPLHF.

V usage is TRBV5-1 and J usage is TRBJ1-1; TCRdb reports TRBD1, a call that lacks DNA to check it against. CDR3 length: 15 residues. Germline V lookup: CDR1 SGHRS, CDR2 YFSETQ. The CDR3 loop is CASSPGTGGSTEAFF.

The gene calls are TRBV28 and TRBJ2-4; with no DNA, the TCRdb D assignment of TRBD1 cannot be verified. This CDR3 region has 17 residues. Germline CDR1 is MDHEN and CDR2 is SYDVKM. CDR3 sequence reads: CASSPFAGPTSKNIQYF. Full variable domain (rest looked up from reference TRBV28 and TRBJ2-4): DVKVTQSSRYLVKRTGEKVFLECVQDMDHENMFWYRQDPGLGLRLIYFSYDVKMKEKGDIPEGYSVSREKKERFSLILESASTNQTSMYLCASSPFAGPTSKNIQYFGAGTRLSVL.

CDR3 residues: CASSDSDRVGAEAFF. V is TRBV6-4 and J is TRBJ1-1; TCRdb names TRBD1, which stays unverified in the absence of DNA. The CDR3 is made up of 15 amino acids. Germline V CDR1 and CDR2: MRHNA, SNTAGT.

The chain carries TRBV20-1 and TRBJ2-1. Looked up from germline, CDR1 is DFQATT and CDR2 is SNEGSKA (reference sequence). The CDR3 spans 14 residues. The CDR3 loop reads CSASTDSSYNEQFF.

The CDR3 loop reads CASSLLAVNTEAFF. This chain joins TRBV5-1 and TRBJ1-1. This CDR3 region has 14 residues. CDR1 is SGHRS and CDR2 is YFSETQ in the germline V gene.

This chain joins TRBV19 and TRBJ1-2; the D call from TCRdb, TRBD1, cannot be confirmed without DNA. The CDR3 covers 12 residues. Germline V gene data show CDR1 as LNHDA and CDR2 as SQIVND (reference sequence). CDR3 in amino acids: CASSTQGHGYTF.

The chain joins TRBV19 to TRBJ1-1. The V gene's germline CDR1 is LNHDA and CDR2 SQIVND (reference sequence). The CDR3 is 13 amino acids. CDR3: CASSASRNTEAFF.

The rearrangement joins TRBV19 to TRBJ1-1. Germline lookup yields CDR1 LNHDA and CDR2 SQIVND (reference sequence). CDR3 length: 11 residues. The CDR3: CATAGGAEAFF.

This chain connects TRBV29-1 to TRBJ2-1; with no DNA, the TCRdb D assignment of TRBD2 cannot be verified. CDR1 and CDR2 (germline): SQVTM, ANQGSEA. CDR3 length: 15 residues. CDR3 in amino acids: CSVDALAGAQETQFF.

This chain connects TRBV7-3 to TRBJ2-3; no DNA is available, so the TRBD1 call from TCRdb remains unchecked. The CDR3 has 16 residues. CDR1 and CDR2 (germline): SGHTA, FQGTGA. The chain's CDR3 is CASSLTRQGKADTQYF.

This sequence joins TRBV4-1 and TRBJ1-2. CDR1 is MGHRA and CDR2 is YSYEKL in the germline V gene. The CDR3 covers 11 residues. CDR3 sequence: CASSQGDGYTF.

The V call is TRBV2, the J call TRBJ1-1. Germline V gives CDR1 SNHLY, CDR2 FYNNEI. The CDR3 has 12 amino acids. The CDR3 reads CASRGLATEAFF.

The chain recombines TRBV10-3 with TRBJ1-2. The CDR3 sequence is 13 residues long. CDR1 is ENHRY, CDR2 SYGVKD, per germline. CDR3 region: CAITHDLGEGYTF.

The chain is built from TRBV29-1 and TRBJ2-7; there is no DNA to check the TCRdb D call of TRBD1. This CDR3 has 13 amino acids. Germline CDR1 reads SQVTM; CDR2 reads ANQGSEA. The CDR3 loop is CSVDQTGSYEQYF.

The J gene is TRBJ2-7, the V gene TRBV4-1; TCRdb proposes TRBD1, but this gene call is untestable without DNA. This CDR3 is 15 amino acids long. Germline V lookup: CDR1 MGHRA, CDR2 YSYEKL. The CDR3 sequence: CASSRRTGGSYEQYF.

CDR3 sequence reads: CASSRGSFTEAFF. The V call is TRBV12-3 or TRBV12-4, the J call TRBJ1-1; as DNA is missing, the TRBD1 call by TCRdb cannot be tested. This CDR3 contains 13 residues.

The rearrangement links TRBV7-9 to TRBJ2-3; checking the TCRdb D call of TRBD1 is not possible without DNA. This CDR3 has 16 residues. Germline V gene lookup returns CDR1 SEHNR and CDR2 FQNEAQ (reference sequence). CDR3 sequence reads: CASSPRDEGSTDTQYF. The variable domain in full, with the rest retrieved from reference TRBV7-9 and TRBJ2-3, is DTGVSQNPRHKITKRGQNVTFRCDPISEHNRLYWYRQTLGQGPEFLTYFQNEAQLEKSRLLSDRFSAERPKGSFSTLEIQRTEQGDSAMYLCASSPRDEGSTDTQYFGPGTRLTVL.

V and J are TRBV7-9 and TRBJ1-2. The CDR3 extends over 13 amino acids. Germline V gene lookup returns CDR1 SEHNR and CDR2 FQNEAQ (reference sequence). The CDR3 loop is CASSLSGSYGYTF.

The genes are TRBV13 and TRBJ2-7. Germline V CDR1 and CDR2: PRHDT, FYEKMQ (reference sequence). The CDR3 spans 13 residues. The CDR3 sequence is CASSLHQNYEQYF.